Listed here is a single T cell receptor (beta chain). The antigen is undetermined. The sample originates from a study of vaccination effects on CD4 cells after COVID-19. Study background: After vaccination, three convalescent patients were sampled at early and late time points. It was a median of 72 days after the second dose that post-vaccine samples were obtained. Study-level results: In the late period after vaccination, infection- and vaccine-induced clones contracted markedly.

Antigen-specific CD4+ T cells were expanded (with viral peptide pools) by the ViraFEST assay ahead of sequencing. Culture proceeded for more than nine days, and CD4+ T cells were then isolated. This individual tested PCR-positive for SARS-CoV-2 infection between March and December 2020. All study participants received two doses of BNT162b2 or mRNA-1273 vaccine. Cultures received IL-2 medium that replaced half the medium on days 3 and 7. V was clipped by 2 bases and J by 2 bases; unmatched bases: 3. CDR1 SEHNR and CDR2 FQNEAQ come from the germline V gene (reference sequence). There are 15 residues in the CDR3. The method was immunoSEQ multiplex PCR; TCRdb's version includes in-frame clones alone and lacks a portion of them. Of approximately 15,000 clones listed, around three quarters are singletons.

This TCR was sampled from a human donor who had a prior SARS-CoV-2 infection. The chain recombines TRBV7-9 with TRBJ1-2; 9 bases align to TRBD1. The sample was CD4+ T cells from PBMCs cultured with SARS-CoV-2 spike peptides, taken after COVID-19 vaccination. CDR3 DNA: TGTGCCAGCAGCTTATGGGACAGGGAAAACTATGGCTACACCTTC. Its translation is CASSLWDRENYGYTF. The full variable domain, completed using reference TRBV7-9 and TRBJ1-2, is DTGVSQNPRHKITKRGQNVTFRCDPISEHNRLYWYRQTLGQGPEFLTYFQNEAQLEKSRLLSDRFSAERPKGSFSTLEIQRTEQGDSAMYLCASSLWDRENYGYTFGSGTRLTVV.